The 5 T cell receptor beta chains below come from one sample, sequenced in a study of post-analysis software for immune sequencing data (dated by TCRdb to the mid-2010s). General conclusions and limits of the study: Significantly higher frequencies in patients than in controls were found for five or six TRBV segments, including TRBV5-6, TRBV5-1 and TRBV20-1.

No antigens are known for them. The library came from PCR. Sequenced using an Illumina HiSeq 2500. Unique molecular identifiers were incorporated into TCR beta cDNA libraries to reduce PCR and sequencing biases. TCRdb reanalyzed the raw reads on its own, using fastp at Q25 for trimming and MiXCR for clone calling, and kept in-frame beta chains. Records with the same CDR3 protein are collapsed into one entry carrying the most frequent genes and DNA. This sample gives 450,000 to 650,000 distinct CDR3 sequences in total; roughly 47% of them show up just once. Of the sample, around 1.7% is held by the ten largest clones. The sample consisted of blood. These receptors were obtained from a girl aged 10 to 17 with multiple sclerosis.

V and J are TRBV10-3 and TRBJ2-7; possibly TRBD1 for D (5 bases). The germline V gene has CDR1 ENHRY and CDR2 SYGVKD. V shed 3 bases and J shed 7 bases, with 19 bases lying between them. This CDR3 contains 15 residues. CDR3 sequence reads: CAISDPTGTSEEQYF. CDR3 DNA: TGTGCCATCAGTGATCCCACAGGCACTTCGGAAGAGCAGTACTTC.

The table lists this clonotype with a few counts. The chain has TRBV5-1 and TRBJ2-5; 10 nucleotides line up with TRBD2. The CDR3 runs to 14 residues. Trimming at V came to 4 bases and at J to 5 bases, leaving 5 bases not matched to a gene. Germline values: CDR1 SGHRS, CDR2 YFSETQ. The CDR3 bases are TGCGCCAGCAGCCCGACTAGCGGGCACGAGACCCAGTACTTC. This codes for CASSPTSGHETQYF.

Notes on this clonotype: This may be a read error, as it is one base from a much larger clone. The J gene is TRBJ2-3, the V gene TRBV12-3 or TRBV12-4; 7 bases match TRBD2. Trimming took 5 bases from V and 2 from J; bases not matched to a gene: 7. CDR3 length: 15 amino acids. The DNA of the CDR3 is TGTGCCAGCAGTGTAGAGCTAGCGGCCACAGATACGCAGTATTTT. This gives the protein CASSVELAATDTQYF.

This clonotype has just a few counts. This sequence joins TRBV6-5 and TRBJ2-4; a weak D match, TRBD1 (5 bases). Gene TRBJ2-7 matches the end of the DNA better, so the J call may be wrong. CDR3 length equals 14 residues. Germline V lookup: CDR1 MNHEY, CDR2 SVGAGI. CDR3 in DNA: TGTGCCAGCAGTTACGATAGGGGCACCTACGAGCAGTACTTC. This gives the protein CASSYDRGTYEQYF.

A single count supports this clonotype. V usage is TRBV7-2 and J usage is TRBJ2-3, with a weak D call TRBD1 (6 bases). The CDR3 runs to 15 residues. In germline, CDR1 is SGHTA, CDR2 FQGNSA. V was cut by 5 bases and J by 2 bases, with 14 bases left in between. This chain's CDR3 is CASSVQTGLTDTQYF. CDR3 nucleotide sequence: TGTGCCAGCAGCGTGCAGACAGGTCTCACAGATACGCAGTATTTT.